Listed below are T cell receptor beta chains from one sample, sequenced in a study of TIL therapy for anti-PD-1-resistant metastatic lung cancer. This table comes from immunoSEQ multiplex PCR, and its TCRdb copy is limited to in-frame clones, with some not included. The data hold around 50,000 clones, with roughly 70% observed a single time. The sample was blood, taken at baseline. All receptors come from a person between 30 and 79 years old with non-small cell lung cancer. Each CDR3 is given with its conserved first and last residue. Each record gives: V gene, J gene, D gene, clone size, CDR3 DNA, CDR3 protein. A D gene is named only where the DNA matches it firmly. Only part of the rows carry a size: once, few, many, or a class if the clone is expanded.

>TRBV7-6|TRBJ2-5|NA|NA
TGTGCCAGCAGCCAGGTCCGGGCAGAGACCCAGTACTTC
CASSQVRAETQYF
>TRBV28|TRBJ1-1|TRBD1|NA
TGTGCCAGCAGTTTAAGCGACAGGGGAGTTAGTGAAGCTTTCTTT
CASSLSDRGVSEAFF
>TRBV4-3|TRBJ1-2|NA|few
TGCGCCAGCAGCCTCGGGTCATTCGGAGGCTACACCTTC
CASSLGSFGGYTF
>TRBV29-1|TRBJ1-1|NA|NA
TGCAGCGTTGCACAGGACATTGGGTACACTGAAGCTTTCTTT
CSVAQDIGYTEAFF
>TRBV6-4|TRBJ1-2|NA|NA
TGTGCCAGCAGTGACCGTGTCGGCTATGGCTACACCTTC
CASSDRVGYGYTF
>TRBV15|TRBJ1-5|NA|NA
TGTGCCACCAGCAGAGGGACAGTGTATAGCAATCAGCCCCAGCATTTT
CATSRGTVYSNQPQHF
>TRBV7-2|TRBJ2-3|TRBD2|NA
TGTGCCAGCAGCCCTCAAGGGCTAGCGGGGTACACAGATACGCAGTATTTT
CASSPQGLAGYTDTQYF
>TRBV5-1|TRBJ2-1|NA|once
TGCGCCAGCAACTACTACGACAATGAGCAGTTCTTC
CASNYYDNEQFF
>TRBV4-3|TRBJ2-3|TRBD2|NA
TGCGCCAGCAGCCGGCGCTATGGAGCGGGAGGAACGGGCACAGATACGCAGTATTTT
CASSRRYGAGGTGTDTQYF
>TRBV11-2|TRBJ2-5|TRBD2|NA
TGTGCCAGCAGCCAGGGGACTAGCGGGAGTTACCAAGAGACCCAGTACTTC
CASSQGTSGSYQETQYF
>TRBV6-5|TRBJ2-5|NA|NA
TGTGCCAGCAGTTACCCTCAAAAACAAGAGACCCAGTACTTC
CASSYPQKQETQYF
>TRBV7-9|TRBJ2-6|TRBD2|NA
TGTGCCAGTCCCCCGGGACTAGCGGGGACCTTTGGCAACGTCCTGACTTTC
CASPPGLAGTFGNVLTF
>TRBV7-3|TRBJ2-1|NA|few
TGTGCCAGCAGCGGGTCTGGAGGGTATGAGCAGTTCTTC
CASSGSGGYEQFF
>TRBV7-7|TRBJ2-5|NA|NA
TGTGCCAGCAGCTTAGCAGGTCCAGGGATAGGGACCCAGTACTTC
CASSLAGPGIGTQYF
>TRBV7-9|TRBJ1-1|NA|NA
TGTGCCAGCAGCTTAGGGGGCGGAACTGAAGCTTTCTTT
CASSLGGGTEAFF
>TRBV7-2|TRBJ2-5|TRBD1|NA
TGTGCCAGCAGCTTAGGAGGGGGCAGCGGAGAGACCCAGTACTTC
CASSLGGGSGETQYF
>TRBV2|TRBJ1-1|NA|once
TGTGCCAGCAGTGAAGCGGGAGGGGGTCGGGCTGAAGCTTTCTTT
CASSEAGGGRAEAFF
>TRBV14|TRBJ2-7|NA|NA
TGTGCCAGCAGCCAAGATCTGTCCCCAGGGTACTCCTACGAGCAGTACTTC
CASSQDLSPGYSYEQYF
>TRBV5-1|TRBJ1-2|NA|few
TGCGCCAGCAGCTTGATTCAGGGAAGCTATGGCTACACCTTC
CASSLIQGSYGYTF
>TRBV29-1|TRBJ1-2|NA|NA
TGCAGCGTTTCCGCCCCCAGGTGGGGCTACACCTTC
CSVSAPRWGYTF
>TRBV4-3|TRBJ2-1|TRBD1|NA
TGCGCCAGCAGCCGACGGGGAGGACAGGGGGCTTTCCATGAGCAGTTCTTC
CASSRRGGQGAFHEQFF
>TRBV4-3|TRBJ2-1|TRBD2|few
TGCGCCAGCAGCCAAGAGGCCAGCGGGGGGGCCCATGAGCAGTTCTTC
CASSQEASGGAHEQFF
>TRBV6-5|TRBJ2-1|NA|NA
TGTGCCAGCAGATCCTCGACTAGCTCCTACAATGAGCAGTTCTTC
CASRSSTSSYNEQFF
>TRBV27|TRBJ1-6|NA|few
TGTGCCACCGGGGGGAATAATTCACCCCTCCACTTT
CATGGNNSPLHF
>TRBV4-1|TRBJ1-4|TRBD1|NA
TGCGCCAGCAGCCAAGACAGGAGACAGGGCTACGGTGAAAAACTGTTTTTT
CASSQDRRQGYGEKLFF
>TRBV4-1|TRBJ2-2|TRBD2|NA
TGCGCCAGCGGCGCAGGGAGGGTCAAGGCCGGGGAGCTGTTTTTT
CASGAGRVKAGELFF
>TRBV4-1|TRBJ2-1|TRBD1|NA
TGCGCCAGCAGCCAAGATAGACAGGGGCGAATTGAGCAGTTCTTC
CASSQDRQGRIEQFF
>TRBV7-8|TRBJ1-1|NA|NA
TGTGCCAGCAGCTTAGTGTCGGGTGGGGGCGATGCAAACACTGAAGCTTTCTTT
CASSLVSGGGDANTEAFF
>TRBV30|TRBJ2-1|NA|NA
TGTGCAAGCCCCATCCGGGGGTCCTACAATGAGCAGTTCTTC
CASPIRGSYNEQFF
>TRBV7-2|TRBJ2-1|TRBD2|NA
TGTGCCAGCAGCTTAGTAAGCGGGAGCTGGGGCAATGAGCAGTTCTTC
CASSLVSGSWGNEQFF
>TRBV19|TRBJ1-4|TRBD1|NA
TGTGCCAGTAGTAGGGGACAGCTCTATGAAAAACTGTTTTTT
CASSRGQLYEKLFF
>TRBV19|TRBJ1-3|NA|few
TGTGCCAGTAGTACCGACAGGAGTTCTGGAAACACCATATATTTT
CASSTDRSSGNTIYF
>TRBV15|TRBJ2-7|TRBD2|NA
TGTGCCACCAGCACCAGCGGGGGAGGGTTCTACGAGCAGTACTTC
CATSTSGGGFYEQYF
>TRBV7-9|TRBJ1-1|NA|NA
TGTGCCAGCAGCTTATTCTCCGTCGAGGCTGAAGCTTTCTTT
CASSLFSVEAEAFF
>TRBV5-1|TRBJ2-3|NA|NA
TGCGCCAGCAGCTTGGGGAACAGGGGACTTACAGATACGCAGTATTTT
CASSLGNRGLTDTQYF
>TRBV15|TRBJ2-1|NA|NA
TGTGCCACCAGCTCAAGAACCCGGGACTTATACAATGAGCAGTTCTTC
CATSSRTRDLYNEQFF
>TRBV25-1|TRBJ1-4|NA|once
TGTGCCAGCAGTGAATTTCAGGGTTCACCGGAAAAACTGTTTTTT
CASSEFQGSPEKLFF
>TRBV6-5|TRBJ1-2|NA|few
TGTGCCAGCAGCCCCAGACAGGCAAACTATGGCTACACCTTC
CASSPRQANYGYTF
>TRBV29-1|TRBJ1-1|NA|NA
TGCAGCGGACGATGGGACAAGGGGAACACTGAAGCTTTCTTT
CSGRWDKGNTEAFF
>TRBV5-5|TRBJ1-2|NA|NA
TGTGCCAGCAGCCTGGACGGGGGGCGTCACTATGGCTACACCTTC
CASSLDGGRHYGYTF
>TRBV19|TRBJ2-5|NA|few
TGTGCCAGTAGTATATCCAGGGACGAGACCCAGTACTTC
CASSISRDETQYF
>TRBV4-3|TRBJ2-1|TRBD2|NA
TGCGCCAGCACCCCTAGCGGTAGCTCCTACAATGAGCAGTTCTTC
CASTPSGSSYNEQFF
>TRBV29-1|TRBJ2-2|NA|NA
TGCAGCGTTGTCAGCGGGACCGGGGAGCTGTTTTTT
CSVVSGTGELFF
>TRBV2|TRBJ1-2|TRBD1|NA
TGTGCCAGCAGTGTTGAGGGACAGGGAAGGAATGGCTACACCTTC
CASSVEGQGRNGYTF
>TRBV4-1|TRBJ2-5|TRBD2|NA
TGCGCCAGCAGCCAAGATTGGCGGGGGGGCATGGAGACCCAGTACTTC
CASSQDWRGGMETQYF
>TRBV7-2|TRBJ2-7|NA|NA
TGTGCCAGCAGCTCGCAGGGTGGGGCAGGGAGGTCGTACGAGCAGTACTTC
CASSSQGGAGRSYEQYF
>TRBV30|TRBJ1-1|TRBD1|NA
TGTGCCTGGAGTGCAGACCAAGGACAGGATGACACTGAAGCTTTCTTT
CAWSADQGQDDTEAFF
>TRBV5-1|TRBJ2-3|TRBD2|NA
TGCGCCAGCAGCGGAGGGACTAGCGGTGACTTCACAGATACGCAGTATTTT
CASSGGTSGDFTDTQYF
>TRBV2|TRBJ2-4|NA|NA
TGTGCCAGCAGCGAGACAGGTCCAACCAAAAACATTCAGTACTTC
CASSETGPTKNIQYF